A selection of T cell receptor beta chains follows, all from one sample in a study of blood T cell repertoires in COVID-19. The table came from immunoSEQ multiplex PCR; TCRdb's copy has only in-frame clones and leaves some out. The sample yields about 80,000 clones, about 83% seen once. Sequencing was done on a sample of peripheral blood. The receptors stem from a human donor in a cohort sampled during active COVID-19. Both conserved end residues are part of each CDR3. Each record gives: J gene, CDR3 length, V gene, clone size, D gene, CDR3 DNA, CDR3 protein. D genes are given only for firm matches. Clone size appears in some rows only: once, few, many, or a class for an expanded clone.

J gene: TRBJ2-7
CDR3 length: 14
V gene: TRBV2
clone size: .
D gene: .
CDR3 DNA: TGTGCCAGCAGGCAAGACCGACAGTCCTACGAGCAGTACTTC
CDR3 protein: CASRQDRQSYEQYF

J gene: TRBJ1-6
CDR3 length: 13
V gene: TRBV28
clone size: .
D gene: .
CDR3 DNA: TGTGCCAGCAGATTATCCTTTAATTCACCCCTCCACTTT
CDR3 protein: CASRLSFNSPLHF

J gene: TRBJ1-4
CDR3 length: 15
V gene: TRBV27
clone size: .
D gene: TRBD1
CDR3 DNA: TGTGCCAGCAGTCTAAGGGACAGGGGTAGTGAAAAACTGTTTTTT
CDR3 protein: CASSLRDRGSEKLFF

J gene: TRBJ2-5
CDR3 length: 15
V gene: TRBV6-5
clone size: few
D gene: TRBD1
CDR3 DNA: TGTGCCAGCAGTTACTCGATGGACAGGCTGGAGACCCAGTACTTC
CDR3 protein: CASSYSMDRLETQYF

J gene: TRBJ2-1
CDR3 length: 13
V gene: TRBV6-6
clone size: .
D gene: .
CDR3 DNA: TGTGCCAGCAGAGAGAGACGGGACAATGAGCAGTTCTTC
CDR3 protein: CASRERRDNEQFF

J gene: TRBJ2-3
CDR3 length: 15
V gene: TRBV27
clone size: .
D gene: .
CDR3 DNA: TGTGCCAGCAGTTTGACGGGAGTTGTCCCAGATACGCAGTATTTT
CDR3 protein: CASSLTGVVPDTQYF

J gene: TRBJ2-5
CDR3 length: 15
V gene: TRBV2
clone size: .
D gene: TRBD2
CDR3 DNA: TGTGCCAGCAGTTGGACTAGCGGGGTCCAAGAGACCCAGTACTTC
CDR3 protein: CASSWTSGVQETQYF

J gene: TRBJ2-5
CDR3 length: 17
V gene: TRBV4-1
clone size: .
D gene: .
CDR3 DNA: TGCGCCAGCAGCCACCCTAGGGGGCGGGATGGTGGGGAGACCCAGTACTTC
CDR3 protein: CASSHPRGRDGGETQYF

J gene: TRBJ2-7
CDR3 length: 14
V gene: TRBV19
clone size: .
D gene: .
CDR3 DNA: TGTGCCAGTAGTATAGAAAGCGGGCCCTACGAGCAGTACTTC
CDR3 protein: CASSIESGPYEQYF

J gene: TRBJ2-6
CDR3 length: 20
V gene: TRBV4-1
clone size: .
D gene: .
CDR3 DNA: TGCGCCAGCAGCCAAGGGGGGGGGCCTCCCATCTACTCTGGGGCCAACGTCCTGACTTTC
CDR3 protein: CASSQGGGPPIYSGANVLTF

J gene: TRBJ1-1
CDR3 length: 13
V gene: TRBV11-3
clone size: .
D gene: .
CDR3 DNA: TGTGCCAGCAGCGGCGGAATGAACACTGAAGCTTTCTTT
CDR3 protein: CASSGGMNTEAFF

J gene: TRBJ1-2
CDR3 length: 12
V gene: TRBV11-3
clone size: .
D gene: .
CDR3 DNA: TGTGCCAGCAGCCAGATGAACTATGGCTACACCTTC
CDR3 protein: CASSQMNYGYTF

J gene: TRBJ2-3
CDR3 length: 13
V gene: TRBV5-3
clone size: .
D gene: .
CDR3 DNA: TGTGCCAGAAGAACGACTAGCACAGATACGCAGTATTTT
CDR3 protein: CARRTTSTDTQYF

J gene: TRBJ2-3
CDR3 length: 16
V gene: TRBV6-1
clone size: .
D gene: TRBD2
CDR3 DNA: TGTGCCAGCAGTGGAAGACTAGCGGGAGGGACAGATACGCAGTATTTT
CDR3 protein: CASSGRLAGGTDTQYF

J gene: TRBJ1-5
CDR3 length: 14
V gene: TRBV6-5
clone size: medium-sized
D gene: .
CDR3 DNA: TGTGCCAGCAGTTCAGGACAGAAGAATCAGCCCCAGCATTTT
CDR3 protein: CASSSGQKNQPQHF

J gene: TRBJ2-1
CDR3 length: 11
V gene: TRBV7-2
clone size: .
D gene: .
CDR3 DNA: TGTGCCAGCGGGTATCGGGGTGAGCAGTTCTTC
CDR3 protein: CASGYRGEQFF

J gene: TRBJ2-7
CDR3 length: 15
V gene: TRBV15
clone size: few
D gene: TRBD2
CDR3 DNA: TGTGCCACCAGCAGAGATCTAGCGGGAGTATCCGAGCAGTACTTC
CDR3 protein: CATSRDLAGVSEQYF

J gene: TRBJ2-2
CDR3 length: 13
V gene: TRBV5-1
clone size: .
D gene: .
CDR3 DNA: TGCGCCAGCAGCTTGGAAGGGGCCGGGGAGCTGTTTTTT
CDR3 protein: CASSLEGAGELFF

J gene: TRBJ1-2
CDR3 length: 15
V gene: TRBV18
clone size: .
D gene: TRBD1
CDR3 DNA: TGTGCCAGCTCACCTAAGGGGGCCCCTAACTATGGCTACACCTTC
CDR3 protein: CASSPKGAPNYGYTF

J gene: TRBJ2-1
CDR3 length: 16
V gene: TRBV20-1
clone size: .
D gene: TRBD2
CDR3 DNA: TGCAGTGCTAGTGAGGGGCTAGCGGGGGACTACAATGAGCAGTTCTTC
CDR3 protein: CSASEGLAGDYNEQFF

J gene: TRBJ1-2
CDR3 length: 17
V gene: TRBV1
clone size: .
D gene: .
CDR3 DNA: TGCACCAGCAGCCAAGACCCAACAGGGTCCACTAACTATGGCTACACCTTC
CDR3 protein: CTSSQDPTGSTNYGYTF

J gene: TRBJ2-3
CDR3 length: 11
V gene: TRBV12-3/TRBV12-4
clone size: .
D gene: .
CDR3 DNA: TGTGCCAGCAGTGCGCTAGATACGCAGTATTTT
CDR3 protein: CASSALDTQYF